The T cell receptor beta chain described here comes from a study of shared clonotypes between healthy human individuals. Clones were read by immunoSEQ multiplex PCR, and TCRdb kept only the in-frame ones, dropping some. This sample has 400,000 to 500,000 clones; 60% to 85% occur once, and the top ten carry 10% to 15%. The germline CDR1 and CDR2 sequences are SGHKS and YYEKEE (reference sequence). V lost 4 bases and J lost 0, with 10 bases in between. The CDR3 contains 14 residues. The origin of this receptor is a woman aged 35 to 49 in good health. Some clones in this sample may be carry-over from other donors' samples. The specimen sequenced was PBMCs. The gene calls are TRBV5-5 and TRBJ1-1; no definite D call. CDR3 nucleotides: TGTGCCAGCAGCCCGGCTACCTTGAACACTGAAGCTTTCTTT. Encoded protein: CASSPATLNTEAFF.